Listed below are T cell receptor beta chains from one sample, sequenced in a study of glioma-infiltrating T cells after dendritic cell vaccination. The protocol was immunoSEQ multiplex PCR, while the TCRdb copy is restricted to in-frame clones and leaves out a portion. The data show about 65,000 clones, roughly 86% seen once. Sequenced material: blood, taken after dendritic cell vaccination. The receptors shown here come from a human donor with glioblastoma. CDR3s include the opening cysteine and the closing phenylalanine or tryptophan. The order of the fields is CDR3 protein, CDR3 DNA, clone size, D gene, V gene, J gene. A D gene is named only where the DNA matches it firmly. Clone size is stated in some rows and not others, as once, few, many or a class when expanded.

CATSRDVNRGEAFF	TGTGCCACCAGCAGAGATGTTAACCGGGGTGAAGCTTTCTTT	.	.	TRBV15	TRBJ1-1
CASRGQLSSYNEQFF	TGTGCCAGCAGAGGACAGCTGAGCTCCTACAATGAGCAGTTCTTC	.	.	TRBV2	TRBJ2-1
CASSAGTSGRLDTGELFF	TGTGCCAGCAGCGCCGGGACTAGCGGGAGGTTGGACACCGGGGAGCTGTTTTTT	.	TRBD2	TRBV9	TRBJ2-2
CASSLARGDDGYTF	TGTGCCAGCAGCTTAGCACGGGGGGACGATGGCTACACCTTC	.	.	TRBV7-2	TRBJ1-2
CTSSQGPWASGSTDTQYF	.	.	.	TRBV1	TRBJ2-3
CASSQLRGRDQPQHF	TGCGCCAGCAGCCAGTTGCGGGGACGTGATCAGCCCCAGCATTTT	.	.	TRBV4-3	TRBJ1-5
CASRRGQENTEAFF	TGCGCCAGCAGAAGAGGACAGGAGAACACTGAAGCTTTCTTT	.	TRBD1	TRBV5-1	TRBJ1-1
CASSLEWGGEQYF	TGCGCCAGCAGCTTGGAATGGGGGGGCGAGCAGTACTTC	.	TRBD2	TRBV5-1	TRBJ2-7
CASSLGREGKRDTQYF	TGTGCCAGCAGCCTTGGGCGGGAGGGGAAGAGAGATACGCAGTATTTT	.	TRBD2	TRBV4-2	TRBJ2-3
CASSIETGTDTQYF	TGTGCCAGTAGTATAGAGACAGGCACAGATACGCAGTATTTT	.	.	TRBV19	TRBJ2-3
CASRPRAAERGWNTEAFF	TGTGCCAGTAGACCCCGGGCGGCAGAAAGGGGCTGGAACACTGAAGCTTTCTTT	.	.	TRBV19	TRBJ1-1
CASSVGGTRQDTQYF	TGTGCCAGCAGCGTAGGTGGGACTAGACAAGATACGCAGTATTTT	.	TRBD2	TRBV9	TRBJ2-3
CASSLMSVNTEAFF	TGTGCCAGCAGCTTGATGAGCGTGAACACTGAAGCTTTCTTT	.	.	TRBV7-8	TRBJ1-1
CAWTFGLAGTHEQYF	TGTGCCTGGACATTCGGGCTAGCGGGGACCCACGAGCAGTACTTC	.	TRBD2	TRBV30	TRBJ2-7
CAISDSLSILSNQPQHF	TGTGCCATCAGTGACTCGCTGAGTATTCTGAGCAATCAGCCCCAGCATTTT	.	.	TRBV10-3	TRBJ1-5
CASSPRLSGGNEKLFF	TGTGCCAGCAGCCCCCGGCTGTCAGGGGGAAATGAAAAACTGTTTTTT	.	TRBD1	TRBV16	TRBJ1-4
CASSSGQGARYEQFF	TGTGCCAGCAGCTCGGGACAGGGGGCGCGATATGAGCAGTTCTTC	.	TRBD1	TRBV7-6	TRBJ2-1
CATRRREGTDTQYF	TGTGCCACCCGGCGACGGGAGGGCACAGATACGCAGTATTTT	.	TRBD2	TRBV15	TRBJ2-3
CASVSRVSKSGYTF	TGTGCCAGTGTTTCCAGGGTATCGAAGAGTGGCTACACCTTC	.	.	TRBV6-5	TRBJ1-2
CASSPRQGRTEAFF	TGTGCCAGCAGCCCAAGACAGGGGCGCACTGAAGCTTTCTTT	.	TRBD1	TRBV7-8	TRBJ1-1
CASSEFTGVPIAFF	TGTGCCAGCAGTGAATTCACAGGGGTCCCAATAGCTTTCTTT	.	TRBD1	TRBV6-1	TRBJ1-1
CASRPGTRTHYNEQFF	TGTGCCAGCAGGCCCGGGACTAGAACTCACTACAATGAGCAGTTCTTC	.	TRBD2	TRBV2	TRBJ2-1
CATSRGRPPGYEQYF	TGTGCCACCAGCAGAGGGAGACCGCCGGGATACGAGCAGTACTTC	.	.	TRBV15	TRBJ2-7
CASTETGSPWAFF	TGTGCCAGTACCGAGACAGGGTCCCCGTGGGCTTTCTTT	.	TRBD1	TRBV19	TRBJ1-1
CASSLGPAGQSYEQYF	TGTGCCAGCAGCTTAGGTCCCGCGGGGCAATCCTACGAGCAGTACTTC	few	.	TRBV11-2	TRBJ2-7
CASSGRQGASTDTQYF	TGTGCCAGCAGTGGGAGACAGGGGGCTAGCACAGATACGCAGTATTTT	.	TRBD1	TRBV27	TRBJ2-3
CASSDIVADTQYF	TGTGCCAGTAGTGACATTGTGGCAGATACGCAGTATTTT	.	.	TRBV19	TRBJ2-3
CASSLTGGYGYTF	TGTGCCAGCAGCCTGACAGGGGGCTATGGCTACACCTTC	.	TRBD1	TRBV6-5	TRBJ1-2
CASHPERGLPLRGYTF	TGTGCCAGCCACCCCGAAAGGGGCCTACCGTTGCGAGGCTACACCTTC	.	.	TRBV19	TRBJ1-2
CASSIGTSGHTDTQYF	TGTGCCAGTAGTATAGGGACTAGCGGCCACACAGATACGCAGTATTTT	few	TRBD2	TRBV19	TRBJ2-3
CASRSGEGVQETQYF	TGTGCCAGCAGGTCGGGGGAGGGTGTTCAGGAGACCCAGTACTTC	.	TRBD2	TRBV6-6	TRBJ2-5
CSARPYTEAFF	TGCAGTGCTAGACCCTACACTGAAGCTTTCTTT	.	.	TRBV20-1	TRBJ1-1
CASSQEITSGGRYEQFF	TGCGCCAGCAGCCAAGAGATAACTAGCGGGGGTCGGTATGAGCAGTTCTTC	.	TRBD2	TRBV4-3	TRBJ2-1
CASSETESSYEQYF	TGTGCCAGCTCAGAGACAGAAAGTTCCTACGAGCAGTACTTC	.	.	TRBV18	TRBJ2-7
CASSESGAGRHTQYF	TGCGCCAGCAGTGAGTCGGGGGCAGGACGCCATACGCAGTATTTT	.	.	TRBV10-1	TRBJ2-3
CASTPTPLVGTDEQFF	TGTGCCAGCACCCCCACCCCCCTAGTTGGTACCGATGAGCAGTTCTTC	.	.	TRBV13	TRBJ2-1
CASSLHPGQFLRYEQYF	TGCGCCAGCAGTCTCCATCCGGGACAGTTTCTTCGCTACGAGCAGTACTTC	.	TRBD1	TRBV23-1	TRBJ2-7
CASRSLGRDSYNSPLHF	TGTGCCAGCAGATCTCTCGGACGGGACTCCTATAATTCACCCCTCCACTTT	.	.	TRBV5-6	TRBJ1-6
CATSPAGGGTEAFF	TGTGCCACCTCCCCGGCGGGGGGGGGCACTGAAGCTTTCTTT	.	.	TRBV19	TRBJ1-1
CASSLVPRGGPGQETQYF	TGTGCCAGCAGCTTAGTCCCCAGGGGAGGGCCGGGACAAGAGACCCAGTACTTC	.	.	TRBV11-3	TRBJ2-5
CASSVDDRGTNYGYTF	TGTGCCAGCAGCGTAGACGACAGGGGGACTAACTATGGCTACACCTTC	.	TRBD1	TRBV9	TRBJ1-2
CASSYSIWTGTETQYF	TGTGCCAGCAGTTACTCAATCTGGACAGGGACTGAGACCCAGTACTTC	.	TRBD1	TRBV6-5	TRBJ2-5
CSVAEAGTNYGYTF	TGCAGCGTTGCGGAAGCAGGGACTAACTATGGCTACACCTTC	.	.	TRBV29-1	TRBJ1-2
CASSLGLPYEQYF	TGTGCCAGCAGTTTAGGGCTTCCCTACGAGCAGTACTTC	.	.	TRBV27	TRBJ2-7
CASSTGTSGRMGEQYF	TGTGCCAGTTCTACCGGGACTAGCGGGAGAATGGGCGAGCAGTACTTC	.	TRBD2	TRBV19	TRBJ2-7
CAWRRGGITDTQYF	TGTGCCTGGAGGCGTGGGGGGATCACAGATACGCAGTATTTT	.	.	TRBV30	TRBJ2-3
CASSPSGGPGKNIQYF	TGTGCCAGCTCACCATCCGGGGGGCCGGGCAAAAACATTCAGTACTTC	.	.	TRBV18	TRBJ2-4
CASSFGTNQETQYF	TGCGCCAGCAGCTTCGGGACAAACCAAGAGACCCAGTACTTC	.	.	TRBV5-1	TRBJ2-5
CASSSGTDTGELFF	TGTGCCAGCAGCTCCGGGACAGACACCGGGGAGCTGTTTTTT	.	TRBD1	TRBV7-9	TRBJ2-2